This T cell receptor (beta chain) was identified in a study of T cell repertoires in ileal Crohn's disease. Study at large: Patients had a median roughly 8-year disease duration, and about 36% were active smokers.

Trimming took 0 bases from V and 10 from J, leaving 12 bases between them. In germline, CDR1 is LNHNV, CDR2 YYDKDF (reference sequence). The length of the CDR3 is 13 residues. Regarding the study as a whole: Compared with non-smokers, active smokers at surgery showed more clonal expansions. Every patient over 26.8% clonality showed endoscopic recurrence.

About this clone: The target antigen is unknown.

Sequencing was performed with immunoSEQ multiplex PCR; in TCRdb, only in-frame clones are kept and a portion is missing. The sample contains roughly 4,500 clones, approximately 80% of which appear only once. This sequence originates from an adult with Crohn's disease. Sequencing was carried out using ileal tissue. V usage is TRBV15 and J usage is TRBJ1-1; unclear D gene. Here the CDR3 reads CATSRDRLGRAFF. The CDR3 region has the DNA TGTGCCACCAGCAGAGATCGATTGGGGAGAGCTTTCTTT.